These 10 T cell receptor beta chains share one sample of origin, sequenced in a study of T-cell reconstitution after alpha-beta-depleted transplantation in children. Preparation of the TCRbeta library was carried out with unique molecular identifiers. One entry per CDR3 protein, called by TCRdb with MiXCR from the PCR reads. Seen here are under 400,000 distinct CDR3 sequences, approximately 20% observed once, and the top ten hold 11%. Sequencing was performed on PBMCs, mostly from graft donor cells, taken 180 days after TCRalphabeta/CD19-depleted stem cell transplant. The origin of the receptors is a male patient aged 10-17 years who had a stem cell transplant for acute lymphoblastic leukemia, so the T cells may come from the graft donor.

The V and J genes are TRBV6-2 or TRBV6-3 and TRBJ2-1; 9 nucleotides line up with TRBD2. The germline V gene encodes CDR1 MNHEY and CDR2 SVGEGT. The CDR3 is made up of 16 amino acids. Trimming at V came to 3 bases and at J to 8 bases, leaving 11 bases not matched to a gene. In DNA, the CDR3 is TGTGCCAGCAGTTATAAACGTCTAGCGGGACTAGATGAGCAGTTCTTC. Amino acid sequence: CASSYKRLAGLDEQFF.

The chain employs TRBV3-1 and TRBJ2-1, with 7 bases aligning to TRBD2. The CDR3 extends over 14 amino acids. The V and J ends lost 2 bases and 5 bases, in that order; junction bases with no gene match: 3. Germline V gives CDR1 LGHDT, CDR2 YNNKEL (reference sequence). The DNA of the CDR3 is TGTGCCAGCAGCCAACGGCTAGCGGACAATGAGCAGTTCTTC. Its protein is CASSQRLADNEQFF.

The chain employs TRBV9 and TRBJ2-2; 10 bases are a match to TRBD2. Germline CDR1 is SGDLS and CDR2 is YYNGEE. The junction had 0 bases not matched to a gene; V was cut back by 0 bases and J by 1 base. The CDR3 runs 16 residues. CDR3 in DNA: TGTGCCAGCAGCGTAGGACTAGCGGGGAACACCGGGGAGCTGTTTTTT. Translated: CASSVGLAGNTGELFF.

This clonotype was counted between two and nine times. This rearrangement joins TRBV10-2 to TRBJ2-2; no clear D gene. Germline values: CDR1 WSHSY, CDR2 SAAADI. With 10 bases removed from V and 2 bases from J, the gap between germline ends came to 11 bases. CDR3 size: 13 residues. This chain's CDR3 is CATDTINTGELFF. The CDR3, as DNA: TGCGCCACCGACACCATTAACACCGGGGAGCTGTTTTTT.

This clonotype has a count of ten or more. The chain combines TRBV4-2 with TRBJ2-7; 9 bases agree with TRBD2. The CDR3 runs to 17 residues. Germline V gene lookup returns CDR1 LGHNA and CDR2 YNFKEQ. J was trimmed by 0 bases and V by 4 bases; bases with no gene match: 10. This CDR3 is CASSPFQGSGSSYEQYF. In nucleotides, the CDR3 is TGTGCCAGCAGCCCCTTTCAGGGTAGCGGGAGCTCCTACGAGCAGTACTTC.

This clonotype was picked up a small number of times. This chain joins TRBV4-1 and TRBJ1-5, with unresolved D. V dropped 0 bases and J dropped 0 bases, with 12 bases sitting between them. Germline V CDR1 and CDR2: MGHRA, YSYEKL. CDR3 length: 17 residues. DNA for the CDR3: TGCGCCAGCAGCCAAGAAGGTTGGACTTTTAGCAATCAGCCCCAGCATTTT. Translated: CASSQEGWTFSNQPQHF.

This clonotype was found a few times. V gene TRBV12-3 or TRBV12-4 combines with J gene TRBJ2-5, with TRBD2 identical over 13 bases. CDR3 length: 16 amino acids. Trimming took 6 bases from V and 1 from J; bases not matched to a gene: 5. CDR3 sequence: CASSLGLAGPQETQYF. CDR3 nucleotides: TGTGCCAGCAGCCTGGGACTAGCGGGACCCCAAGAGACCCAGTACTTC.

This clonotype has just a few counts. The chain links TRBV28 to TRBJ1-1; D remains ambiguous. Germline CDR1 is MDHEN and CDR2 is SYDVKM. V was cut by 2 bases and J by 1 base, with 8 bases left in between. This CDR3 is 14 amino acids long. The CDR3 nucleotides are TGTGCCAGCAGTTTAGTGACGGGGAACACTGAAGCTTTCTTT. Its translation is CASSLVTGNTEAFF.

This chain connects TRBV10-3 to TRBJ2-3; 12 nucleotides align to TRBD2. J was trimmed by 4 bases and V by 4 bases; bases with no gene match: 0. This CDR3 is 14 amino acids long. The V gene's germline CDR1 is ENHRY and CDR2 SYGVKD. The CDR3 region has the DNA TGTGCCATCAGTGGACTAGCGGGAGCAGATACGCAGTATTTT. This gives the protein CAISGLAGADTQYF.

V is TRBV29-1 and J is TRBJ2-1; no firm D call. Germline V CDR1 and CDR2: SQVTM, ANQGSEA. The germline V and J ends were trimmed by 1 base and 4 bases, with 14 bases remaining between them. This CDR3 is 15 amino acids long. The CDR3 DNA is TGCAGCGTTGAAGGTCCCCCTGCTTCTTACAATGAGCAGTTCTTC. Amino acids: CSVEGPPASYNEQFF.